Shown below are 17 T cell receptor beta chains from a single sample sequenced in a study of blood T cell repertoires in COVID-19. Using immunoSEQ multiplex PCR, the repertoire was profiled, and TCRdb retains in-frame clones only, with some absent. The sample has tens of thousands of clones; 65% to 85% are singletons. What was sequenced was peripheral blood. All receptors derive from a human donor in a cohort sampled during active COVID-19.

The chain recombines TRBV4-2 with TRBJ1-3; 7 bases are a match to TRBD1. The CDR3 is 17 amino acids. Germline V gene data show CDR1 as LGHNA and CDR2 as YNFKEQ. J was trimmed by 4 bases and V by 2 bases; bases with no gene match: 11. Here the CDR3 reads CASSQTTTGNFGNTIYF. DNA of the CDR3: TGTGCCAGCAGCCAAACAACGACAGGGAATTTCGGAAACACCATATATTTT.

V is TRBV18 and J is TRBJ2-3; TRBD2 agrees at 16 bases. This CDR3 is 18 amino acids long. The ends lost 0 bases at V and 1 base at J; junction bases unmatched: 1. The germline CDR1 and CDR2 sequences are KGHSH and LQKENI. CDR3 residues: CASSPPGLAGGRTDTQYF. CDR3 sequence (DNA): TGTGCCAGCTCACCACCGGGACTAGCGGGGGGGCGCACAGATACGCAGTATTTT.

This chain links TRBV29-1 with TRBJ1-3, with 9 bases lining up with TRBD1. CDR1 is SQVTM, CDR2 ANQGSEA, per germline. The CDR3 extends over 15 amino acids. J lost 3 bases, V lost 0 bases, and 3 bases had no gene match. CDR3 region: CSVEDGTGLGNTIYF. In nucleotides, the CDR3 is TGCAGCGTTGAAGATGGGACAGGGCTTGGAAACACCATATATTTT.

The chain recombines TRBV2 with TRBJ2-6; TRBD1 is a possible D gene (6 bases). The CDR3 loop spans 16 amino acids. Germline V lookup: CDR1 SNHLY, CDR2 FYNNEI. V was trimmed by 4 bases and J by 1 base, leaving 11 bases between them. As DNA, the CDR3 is TGTGCCAGCAGTGCTGCCAGGGGATCTGGGGCCAACGTCCTGACTTTC. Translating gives CASSAARGSGANVLTF.

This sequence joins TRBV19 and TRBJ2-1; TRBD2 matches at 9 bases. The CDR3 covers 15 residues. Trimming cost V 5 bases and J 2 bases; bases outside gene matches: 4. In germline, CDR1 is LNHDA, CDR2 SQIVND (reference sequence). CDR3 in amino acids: CASSASGNPYNEQFF. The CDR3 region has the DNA TGTGCCAGTAGTGCTAGCGGGAACCCCTACAATGAGCAGTTCTTC. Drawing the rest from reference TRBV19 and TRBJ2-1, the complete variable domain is DGGITQSPKYLFRKEGQNVTLSCEQNLNHDAMYWYRQDPGQGLRLIYYSQIVNDFQKGDIAEGYSVSREKKESFPLTVTSAQKNPTAFYLCASSASGNPYNEQFFGPGTRLTVL.

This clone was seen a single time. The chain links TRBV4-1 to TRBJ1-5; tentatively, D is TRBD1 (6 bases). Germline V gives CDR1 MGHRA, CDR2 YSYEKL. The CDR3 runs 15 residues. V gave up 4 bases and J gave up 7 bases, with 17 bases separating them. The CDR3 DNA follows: TGCGCCAGCAGCCTAGGGGGGGGCGAATACCAGCCCCAGCATTTT. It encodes CASSLGGGEYQPQHF.

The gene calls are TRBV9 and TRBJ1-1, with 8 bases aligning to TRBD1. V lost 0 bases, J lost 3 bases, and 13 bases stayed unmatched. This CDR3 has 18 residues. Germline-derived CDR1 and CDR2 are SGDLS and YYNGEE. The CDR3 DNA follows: TGTGCCAGCAGCGTAGGGGGCAGGGGGCTAAGAGAGCACACTGAAGCTTTCTTT. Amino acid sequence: CASSVGGRGLREHTEAFF.

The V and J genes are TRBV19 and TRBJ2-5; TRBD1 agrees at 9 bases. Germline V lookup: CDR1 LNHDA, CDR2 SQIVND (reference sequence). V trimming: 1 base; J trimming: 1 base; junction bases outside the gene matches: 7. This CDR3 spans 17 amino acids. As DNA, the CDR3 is TGTGCCAGTAGTATAGGTAGTCCGGGACAGGGCCAAGAGACCCAGTACTTC. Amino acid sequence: CASSIGSPGQGQETQYF.

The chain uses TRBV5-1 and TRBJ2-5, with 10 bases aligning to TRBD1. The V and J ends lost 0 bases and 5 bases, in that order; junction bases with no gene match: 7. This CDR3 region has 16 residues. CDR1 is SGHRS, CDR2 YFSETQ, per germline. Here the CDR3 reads CASSLGGGTGVETQYF. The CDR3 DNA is TGCGCCAGCAGCTTGGGCGGCGGGACAGGGGTGGAGACCCAGTACTTC.

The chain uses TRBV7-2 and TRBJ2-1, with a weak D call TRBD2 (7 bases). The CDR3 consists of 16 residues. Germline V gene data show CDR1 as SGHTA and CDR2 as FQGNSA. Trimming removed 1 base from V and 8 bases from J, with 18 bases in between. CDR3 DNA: TGTGCCAGCAGCTTAGTTCGCGGGGGCCCCCACCATGAGCAGTTCTTC. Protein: CASSLVRGGPHHEQFF. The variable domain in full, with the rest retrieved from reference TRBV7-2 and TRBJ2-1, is GAGVSQSPSNKVTEKGKDVELRCDPISGHTALYWYRQSLGQGLEFLIYFQGNSAPDKSGLPSDRFSAERTGGSVSTLTIQRTQQEDSAVYLCASSLVRGGPHHEQFFGPGTRLTVL.

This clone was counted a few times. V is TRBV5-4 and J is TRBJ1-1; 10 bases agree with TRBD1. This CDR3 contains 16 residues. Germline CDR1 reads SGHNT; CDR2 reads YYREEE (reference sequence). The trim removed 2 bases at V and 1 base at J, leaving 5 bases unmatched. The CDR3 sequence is CASSFPGQGKNTEAFF. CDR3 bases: TGTGCCAGCAGCTTTCCGGGACAGGGGAAGAACACTGAAGCTTTCTTT.

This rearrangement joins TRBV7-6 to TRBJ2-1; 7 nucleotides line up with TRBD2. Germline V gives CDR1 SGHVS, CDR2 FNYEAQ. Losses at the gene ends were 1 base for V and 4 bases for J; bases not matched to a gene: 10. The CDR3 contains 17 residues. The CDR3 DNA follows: TGTGCCAGCAGCTTAGACCCCGCCGCACTAGCGTACAATGAGCAGTTCTTC. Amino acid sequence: CASSLDPAALAYNEQFF. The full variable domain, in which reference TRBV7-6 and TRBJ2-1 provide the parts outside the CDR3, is GAGVSQSPRYKVTKRGQDVALRCDPISGHVSLYWYRQALGQGPEFLTYFNYEAQQDKSGLPNDRFSAERPEGSISTLTIQRTEQRDSAMYRCASSLDPAALAYNEQFFGPGTRLTVL.

CDR3 in amino acids: CAISDRGNQPQHF. As DNA, the CDR3 is TGTGCCATCAGTGACAGGGGCAATCAGCCCCAGCATTTT. This chain joins TRBV10-3 and TRBJ1-5; possibly TRBD1 for D (5 bases). Deletions cut 3 bases from V and 2 bases from J, with 5 bases between. The CDR3 sequence is 13 residues long. The V gene's germline CDR1 is ENHRY and CDR2 SYGVKD.

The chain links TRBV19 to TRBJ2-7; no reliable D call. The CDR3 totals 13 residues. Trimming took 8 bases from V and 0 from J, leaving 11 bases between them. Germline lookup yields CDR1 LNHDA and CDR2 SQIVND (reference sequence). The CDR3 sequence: CASSPDNSYEQYF. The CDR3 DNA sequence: TGTGCCAGTTCCCCAGACAACTCCTACGAGCAGTACTTC.

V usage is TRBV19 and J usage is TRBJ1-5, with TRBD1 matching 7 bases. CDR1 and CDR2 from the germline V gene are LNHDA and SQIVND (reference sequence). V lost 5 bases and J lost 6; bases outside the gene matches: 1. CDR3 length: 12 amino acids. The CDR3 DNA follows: TGTGCCAGTAGTCAGGGGGGTCAGCCCCAGCATTTT. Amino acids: CASSQGGQPQHF.

CDR3 sequence: CASSRTSGTSGANVLTF. In DNA form, the CDR3 reads TGTGCCAGCAGCCGGACTAGCGGGACCTCTGGGGCCAACGTCCTGACTTTC. This chain uses TRBV9 with TRBJ2-6, with 12 bases lining up with TRBD2. J lost 0 bases, V lost 4 bases, and 2 bases had no gene match. CDR1 and CDR2 (germline): SGDLS, YYNGEE. The CDR3 is 17 amino acids.

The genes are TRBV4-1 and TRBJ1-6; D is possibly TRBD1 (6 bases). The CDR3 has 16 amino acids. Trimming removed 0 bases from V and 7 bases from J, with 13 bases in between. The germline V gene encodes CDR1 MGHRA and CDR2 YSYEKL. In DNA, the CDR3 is TGCGCCAGCAGCCAAGATGGGCAGGGGACGAATTCACCCCTCCACTTT. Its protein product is CASSQDGQGTNSPLHF.